The present T cell receptor beta chain was sequenced within a study of molecular identifiers for immune sequencing clone quantification. Study observations and caveats: Clones that exceeded 20 RNA copies held over 98% of effector molecules, yet under 1% in naive cells. Identical TCR molecules sharing a barcode could underestimate highly expanded clone sizes.

This clonotype has a count of ten or more. Its antigen remains unidentified. The length of the CDR3 is 14 residues. CDR1 LNHDA and CDR2 SQIVND come from the germline V gene (reference sequence). With 5 bases removed from V and 5 bases from J, the gap between germline ends came to 14 bases. The use of previously described methods and listed TCR primers produced the bulk TCR libraries. TCRdb redid the calling of the PCR reads with MiXCR, one entry per CDR3 protein. The sample includes just under 650,000 distinct CDR3 sequences, about 20% seen only once; the top ten take roughly 0.9%. Sorting recovered naive CD8 T cells on a CD8+CD4-CCR7+CD45RA+ profile.

This sequence was found in a human donor in good health. Some libraries in this study had Jurkat cell RNA spiked in. V is TRBV19 and J is TRBJ2-3; tentatively, D is TRBD2 (5 bases). The sequencing input was naive CD8+ T cells from blood, with Jurkat cell RNA spiked in. Subset specified: FACS-sorted CD8+CD4-CCR7+CD45RA+ naive T cells. The CDR3, as DNA: TGTGCCAGTAGTGTGGGGAGCGGCTTAGATACGCAGTATTTT. It translates to CASSVGSGLDTQYF.